The source of this TCR beta chain is a study of monozygotic twins with inflammatory bowel disease. Reprocessing the 5' RACE reads, TCRdb reports a single entry for every CDR3 protein and omits DNA. This repertoire includes roughly 160,000 distinct CDR3 sequences. The CDR3 is 17 amino acids. Germline V gives CDR1 ENHRY, CDR2 SYGVKD. The chain couples TRBV10-3 to TRBJ2-1; as DNA is missing, the TRBD2 call by TCRdb cannot be tested. The TCR sequence derives from a human donor with ulcerative colitis or Crohn's disease, or a healthy co-twin of an affected twin (not recorded which). Material: blood. CDR3 sequence: CAISEIGPSGVVNEQFF.